This T cell receptor (beta chain) emerged from a study of shared clonotypes between healthy human individuals. In replicate PCRs of unsorted PBMC, around 300 ng DNA, around 29,000 T cell genomes, was used. Profiled with immunoSEQ multiplex PCR; TCRdb holds only in-frame clones, not every one. The sample holds about 460,000 clones, more than 70% seen once. Germline V gene lookup returns CDR1 DFQATT and CDR2 SNEGSKA (reference sequence). CDR3 size: 11 residues. For this clone: This probably arose from a read error, given a far larger clone one base away.

This TCR was recovered from a woman in her thirties or forties in good health. Some clones in this sample may be carry-over from other donors' samples. Source material: PBMCs. The J gene is TRBJ2-5, the V gene TRBV20-1; maybe TRBD1 (6 bases). The CDR3 protein is CSGQLGETRYF. The CDR3 DNA sequence: TGCAGCGGACAGTTAGGAGAGACCCGGTACTTC.